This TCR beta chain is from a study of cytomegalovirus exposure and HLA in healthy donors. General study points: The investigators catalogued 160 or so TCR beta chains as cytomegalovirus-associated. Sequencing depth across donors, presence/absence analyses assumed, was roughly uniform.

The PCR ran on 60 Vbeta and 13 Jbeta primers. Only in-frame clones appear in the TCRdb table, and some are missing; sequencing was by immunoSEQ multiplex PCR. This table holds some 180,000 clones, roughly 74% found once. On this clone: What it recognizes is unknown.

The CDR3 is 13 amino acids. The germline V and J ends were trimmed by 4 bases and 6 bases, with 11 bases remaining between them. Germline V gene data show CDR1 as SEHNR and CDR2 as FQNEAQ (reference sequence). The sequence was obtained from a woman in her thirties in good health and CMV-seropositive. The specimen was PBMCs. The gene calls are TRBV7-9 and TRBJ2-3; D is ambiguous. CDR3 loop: CASSSTPVDTQYF. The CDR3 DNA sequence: TGTGCCAGCAGCTCAACTCCCGTGGATACGCAGTATTTT.